Below are 2 T cell receptor beta chains sequenced from a single sample in a study of T cell responses to AZD1222 COVID-19 vaccine. Assay used: immunoSEQ multiplex PCR; TCRdb lists only in-frame clones, some missing. This table holds roughly 270,000 clones, approximately 94% found once. Sequenced material: peripheral blood, taken 28 days after the second AZD1222 dose. Receptors originate from an adult who received the AZD1222 COVID-19 vaccine.

This chain joins TRBV27 and TRBJ1-2; 12 positions agree with TRBD1. CDR1 and CDR2 from the germline V gene are MNHEY and SMNVEV (reference sequence). Trimming cost V 5 bases and J 4 bases; bases outside gene matches: 8. This CDR3 comprises 16 residues. The CDR3 DNA reads TGTGCCAGCAGTCGCAAGGGGGACAGGGGGCCCTATGGCTACACCTTC. Protein: CASSRKGDRGPYGYTF.

The V gene is TRBV3-1 (or the pseudogene TRBV3-2), the J gene TRBJ1-2; D unresolved. Trimming pared 0 bases from V and 0 bases from J, leaving 5 bases between. Germline V gene data show CDR1 as LGHDT and CDR2 as YNNKEL (reference sequence). CDR3 size: 14 residues. The CDR3: CASSQDSANYGYTF. In nucleotides, the CDR3 is TGTGCCAGCAGCCAAGATTCAGCTAACTATGGCTACACCTTC.